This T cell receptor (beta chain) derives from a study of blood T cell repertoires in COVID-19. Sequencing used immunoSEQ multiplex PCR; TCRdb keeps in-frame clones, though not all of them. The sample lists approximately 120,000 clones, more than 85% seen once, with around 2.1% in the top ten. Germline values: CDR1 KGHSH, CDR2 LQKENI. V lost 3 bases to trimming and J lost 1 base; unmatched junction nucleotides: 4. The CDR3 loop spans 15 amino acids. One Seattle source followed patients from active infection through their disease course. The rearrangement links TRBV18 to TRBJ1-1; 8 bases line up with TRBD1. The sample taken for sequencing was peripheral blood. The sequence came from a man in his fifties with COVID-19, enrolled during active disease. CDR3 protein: CASSPFGTGNTEAFF. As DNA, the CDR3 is TGTGCCAGCTCACCTTTCGGGACAGGGAACACTGAAGCTTTCTTT.